The entry below describes one T cell receptor (beta chain). Its antigen target is currently unknown. In total, 600 or so healthy bone marrow donors made up the cohort. All cohort members were sampled while nominally healthy, although unrecorded immune exposures were likely present. The donor was CMV seropositive and was included in the group of 250 to 350 seropositive cohort members. Each donor provided a peripheral blood sample, and peripheral blood mononuclear cells were used for TCR beta sequencing. The Qiagen DNeasy Blood Extraction Kit was used to extract genomic DNA from the blood cell samples. This entry belongs to a study of cytomegalovirus exposure and HLA in healthy donors (dated by TCRdb to the late 2010s). Some background on the complete study: According to an earlier analysis of 587 of the donors, some 180 million T cells yielded 117 million unique TCR beta sequences and about 300 Gb of sequence data. Around 320 gigabases of sequencing data and 80 million or so unique TCR sequences were included in an early release covering about 620 HLA-typed donors. The genetic ancestry cluster associated with self-reported Caucasian donors included about four fifths of the 398 genotyped donors. The study aimed to test whether signatures of past pathogen exposure could be identified by cataloging public T cell receptors. The T cell repertoires of 666 subjects were profiled by immunosequencing and related to cytomegalovirus serostatus. A separate validation cohort of approximately 130 different subjects was used in addition to the 666-subject first cohort. High-throughput TCR immunosequencing, statistical association of individual TCRs with disease status, and machine learning were combined to predict cytomegalovirus infection status. A later analysis re-analyzed previously published TCR beta repertoires from hundreds of donors and added high-resolution HLA genotyping to study TCR occurrence patterns. In the later analysis, no new phenotypic data were used to find candidate immune exposures; instead, reliance was placed on TCR beta sequences and their occurrence across donors. To decide whether each TCR beta V gene segment behaved as functional or pseudogenic, an earlier analysis of approximately 620 of the donors relied on high-throughput TCR beta sequencing. Donor age, sex, ethnicity and CMV serostatus were collected together with the repertoire data. A later genetic analysis used genome-wide SNP genotypes for about 55% of the 666 donors, treating that subset as a discovery cohort. All discovery cohort repertoires had been generated on a single sequencing platform. Both class I and class II loci were covered by HLA typing, at four-digit resolution. The number of donors typed differed by locus, with roughly 620-640 for A, B, C, DRB1 and DQB1, around 560 for DQA1, some 570 for DPA1, and 400 to 490 for DPB1. Because of strong linkage in the cohort, five DR-DQ haplotypes were treated as single units for association and clustering. On average, 235,054 unique TCR beta nucleotide sequences were sequenced per donor among roughly 430 genotyped donors of the cohort, with roughly 20% of those sequences being non-productive.

The library was made by the immunoSEQ multiplex PCR assay. For the multiplex PCR, a mixture combining 60 forward primers for TCR Vbeta segments and 13 reverse primers for TCR Jbeta segments was used. The CDR3 region of rearranged TCR beta genes was amplified from genomic DNA by a multiplex PCR assay. Amplified TCR beta libraries were sequenced as 87-base-pair reads on the Illumina HiSeq System. Concerning the study's data processing: A later analysis tallied tens of millions of unique TCR beta chains across the 666 repertoires, and around 12 million of those chains were shared by two or more donors. Raw reads were error-corrected and collapsed into unique sequences by a nearest-neighbor algorithm in which closely related sequences were merged to remove PCR and sequencing errors. To assign V, D and J gene segments, CDR3 sequences were aligned to IMGT reference sequences. For a sequence to be retained, at least a six-nucleotide match to both a V gene segment and a J gene segment was required. Rearrangements were called productive when the CDR3 lacked stop codons and stayed in frame with V and J; all others were non-productive. CDR3 was defined according to IMGT convention as the region running from the second conserved V-encoded cysteine to the conserved J-encoded phenylalanine. The earlier analysis of about 570 of the donors excluded any sequence lacking an unambiguous match to a single V gene segment. In an earlier analysis of about 590 of the donors, a V segment was called functional when productive rearrangements were above 56.7%, and segregating when the standard deviation between donors exceeded 5%. A statistical classification framework was developed to diagnose cytomegalovirus status using the catalog of TCR beta chain sequences. In a later analysis, V and J genes were assigned by comparing TCR nucleotide sequences against IMGT/GENE-DB human TR gene sequences. Using the TCRdist pipeline, a later analysis assigned CDR3 sequences along with most-parsimonious VDJ recombination scenarios. In a later analysis, each TCR beta chain was defined by its CDR3 amino acid sequence together with its V-gene family, and reads without a unique V-gene family were excluded. To address suspected cross-contamination and a sequencing artifact, a later analysis removed 550 to 750 highly shared, low-generation-probability nucleotide sequences. In a later analysis, a clonal expansion index for each public chain was calculated from normalized within-repertoire ranks of inferred template counts. In a later analysis, generation probabilities were computed using a VDJ recombination model fitted to out-of-frame rearrangements, and the results were checked against IGoR. In a later analysis, TCR-TCR, TCR-HLA and TCR-CMV co-occurrence was scored with hypergeometric tests, and a repertoire-size bias correction was applied to TCR pairs. To estimate false discovery rates, a later analysis permuted the HLA or CMV assignments 20 times. In a later analysis, co-occurring TCRs were grouped using DBSCAN, and TCRdist sequence similarity was added for clustering within HLA-allele-positive subsets. Repertoires with fewer than 30,000 or more than 120,000 public chains, plus five repertoires with anomalous nucleotide sharing, were excluded from co-occurrence clustering. This is the immuneACCESS table as TCRdb keeps it, with only in-frame sequences that have V and J called. A part of the clones is gone; compared with another copy, unresolved V genes explain less than half, and the rest is unexplained. The V and J calls and clone size are taken from that table; D and trimming were inferred from the DNA. The sample's own table lists 100,000 to 150,000 clones. The ten top clones hold approximately 1.7% of the sample.

CDR1 and CDR2 (MNHEY, SMNVEV) derive from the germline V gene (reference sequence). Its CDR3 holds 15 amino acids, cysteine through phenylalanine. Just CDR3 DNA is preserved here, 45 bases in frame from base 1. V ends up 6 bases short and J 2 bases short, with an unmatched junction base count of 7. The paper's findings and limits, for the study overall: Around 16 rarely observed V segments, including chromosome 9 orphons, were excluded from the earlier analysis of several hundred of the donors because counts were too low. In both the original and validation cohorts, the classifier was reported to diagnose cytomegalovirus status with high specificity and sensitivity. Most CMV-associated TCR beta chains appeared to be HLA-restricted in a later analysis, and the HLA associations seemed to be driven largely by CMV exposure. In a later analysis, TCR association rates were found to vary across HLA loci, with the most associated TCRs seen for DRB1 alleles and the fewest for HLA-C alleles. Some IMGT-functional V segments, including TRBV6-2 and TRBV6-3, could not be told apart with the 87-base-pair reads, so those segments were excluded. In an earlier analysis of around 600 of the donors, most TCR beta V segments appeared in productive rearrangements about 87% or about 30% of the time, broadly matching IMGT annotations. A group of highly shared sequence variants was considered likely to be a technical artifact of the sequencing pipeline. For the cohort, immune exposure information was limited to CMV serostatus. Compared with equally common non-associated chains, HLA-associated TCR beta chains in a later analysis were more clonally expanded and had lower generation probabilities. Assigning TCR associations to individual alleles was difficult when HLA alleles, especially DR and DQ, strongly co-occurred. Because some donors lacked HLA typing at each locus, the association tests relied only on the typed subset. Correlated functional status among segregating V segments might be attributable to linkage disequilibrium, but an unknown experimental factor could not be ruled out. In vitro tests confirmed that a few of the cytomegalovirus-associated TCR beta chains recognize cytomegalovirus antigens. V-gene and J-gene trimming of TCR beta chains was associated with a missense DCLRE1C variant in a later genetic analysis, and the association was replicated in an independent cohort. While some public TCRs were present in many individuals, most TCR sequences turned up only very rarely across donors. According to the authors, the approach could potentially be generalized to other disease states and immunological phenotypes. A further reported finding was that TCR beta sequences accurately predicted the HLA-A and HLA-B alleles for most subjects in the first cohort. This cohort had only TCR beta chains sequenced, and the lack of alpha or paired-chain data limited which features could be detected. Sequencing depth was assumed to be roughly uniform across donors in the presence/absence analyses, though that assumption may not hold. At a false discovery rate of 0.05, a later analysis linked 16,951 TCR beta sequences to specific HLA alleles. According to a later analysis, parvovirus B19, influenza, CMV and Epstein-Barr virus appeared linked to several top co-occurrence clusters. In a later genetic analysis, fewer N-insertions in productive TCRs were reported among donors in an Asian-associated ancestry cluster than the approximately 710-donor mean. The study gave a list of some 150 TCR beta chains associated with cytomegalovirus.

This receptor was taken from a woman between 40 and 55 years old in good health and CMV-seropositive. Sequencing used PBMCs. Rearrangement joined TRBV27 to TRBJ2-7, and 10 junction bases match TRBD2. The CDR3 amino acid sequence is: CASRISLAGAYEQYF. The sequenced DNA is TGTGCCAGCAGGATCTCTCTAGCGGGAGCCTACGAGCAGTACTTC.